This T cell receptor (beta chain) was sequenced for a study of CD8+CD57+ T cells in acquired aplastic anemia. Study summary: Mean yield of DNA from sorted CD4+ and CD8+ cells was approximately 3 ug. Roughly 11 million reads, on average, were obtained for CD4+ cells from healthy donors. Study conclusions and caveats: Overlap between patients and controls comprised almost 30 CD8+ CDR3 sequences.

A note on this clonotype: Its antigen is as yet unknown.

The CDR3 contains 16 residues. Germline V lookup: CDR1 ENHRY, CDR2 SYGVKD. The V end lost 4 bases, the J end lost 0 bases, and 13 bases lay between the germline ends. Genomic DNA templated the TCR beta VDJ and CDR3 profiling. Using its own MiXCR run on the reads, TCRdb lists one record per CDR3 protein. The sample consists of about 110,000 distinct CDR3 sequences, around 53% of them appearing once. The TCR was taken from a human donor in good health, serving as a control. The sample taken for sequencing was sorted CD4+, CD8+, or CD8+CD57+ T cells (not recorded which) from PBMCs. The chain employs TRBV10-3 and TRBJ1-3, with D possibly matching TRBD1 (6 bases). The CDR3 reads CAISGATGSSGNTIYF. CDR3 bases: TGTGCCATCAGTGGAGCCACAGGGTCCTCTGGAAACACCATATATTTT.